The present TCR beta chain was sequenced within a study of identical twins. Study-wide results and caveats: Cross-sectional statistical analysis, not tracking of the same donors, underpinned the conclusions.

cDNA molecules carried unique molecular identifiers, and template switching added a universal primer site. TCRdb processed the 5' RACE reads anew with MiXCR; each CDR3 protein has one entry. The table records around 1.7 million distinct CDR3 sequences, about 32% of them present only once. By proportion, this clonotype is medium-sized. Its target is unknown. Germline CDR1 and CDR2: SGHRS and YFSETQ. V was trimmed by 2 bases and J by 2 bases, leaving 1 base between them. The length of the CDR3 is 11 residues. The V call is TRBV5-1, the J call TRBJ2-5; no firm D call. The sequence came from a newborn girl in good health. Sequenced material: cord blood. CDR3 sequence (DNA): TGCGCCAGCAGCTTACAAGAGACCCAGTACTTC. It codes for CASSLQETQYF.